The 7 T cell receptor beta chains in this list originate from one sample, sequenced in a study of T cell repertoires in cytomegalovirus infection. TCRdb independently ran MiXCR on the reads; one entry per CDR3 protein. This table has more than 65,000 distinct CDR3 sequences, approximately 43% appearing once. These receptors' antigens are unknown. Material: CD8+ T cells from cultured PBMCs, obtained from culture after CMV antigen stimulation. The receptor set was obtained from a human donor in good health (CMV status not recorded). Some clones in this sample may be carry-over from other donors' samples.

The rearrangement joins TRBV14 to TRBJ1-2; D not certain. This CDR3 is 16 amino acids long. V was shortened by 1 base and J by 6 bases, with 18 bases between the two germline ends. CDR1 SGHDN and CDR2 FVKESK come from the germline V gene. CDR3 nucleotides: TGTGCCAGCAGCCAAGCTACTACGAAAAGGGCTAATGGCTACACCTTC. Translated: CASSQATTKRANGYTF.

This clonotype was seen at least ten times. V gene TRBV6-1 combines with J gene TRBJ2-7, with a weak D call TRBD2 (5 bases). Looked up from germline, CDR1 is MNHNS and CDR2 is SASEGT. V was trimmed by 1 base and J by 0 bases, leaving 10 bases between them. This CDR3 is built from 15 residues. The CDR3 DNA reads as TGTGCCAGCAGTGAAGGCCGGGGTTACTCCTACGAGCAGTACTTC. Encoded protein: CASSEGRGYSYEQYF.

The gene calls are TRBV7-9 and TRBJ1-2; D unresolved. V dropped 8 bases and J dropped 4 bases, with 11 bases sitting between them. The CDR3 runs to 12 residues. Germline V CDR1 and CDR2: SEHNR, FQNEAQ (reference sequence). The CDR3 coding sequence is TGTGCCAGCTCACCAACGGTCTATGGCTACACCTTC. Translated: CASSPTVYGYTF.

The chain employs TRBV6-6 and TRBJ2-1, with D perhaps TRBD1 (5 bases). Germline V CDR1 and CDR2: MNHNY, SVGAGI (reference sequence). V lost 8 bases and J 6 bases, leaving 11 bases between the germline ends. The CDR3 is 12 amino acids. The CDR3 here is CASESGPNEQFF. CDR3 DNA: TGTGCCAGCGAATCAGGGCCCAATGAGCAGTTCTTC.

This clonotype was detected a few times. The rearrangement joins TRBV6-2 or TRBV6-3 to TRBJ2-1, with D perhaps matching TRBD2 (5 bases). The ends were cut back, 5 bases at V and 9 bases at J, with 14 bases in the middle. The CDR3 is 13 residues long. Germline V lookup: CDR1 MNHEY, CDR2 SVGEGT. This CDR3 is CASSPDFFGEQFF. The DNA of the CDR3 is TGTGCCAGCAGTCCGGACTTCTTCGGTGAGCAGTTCTTC.

This clonotype occurred a few times. V and J are TRBV7-2 and TRBJ2-3; TRBD1 or TRBD2 may be the D gene (6 bases each). CDR3 length: 14 residues. Germline V gene sequence: CDR1 SGHTA, CDR2 FQGNSA. The V gene lost 8 bases and the J gene lost 8 bases, with 20 bases spanning the gap. The CDR3 region is CASPEGGPEVTQYF. For the CDR3, the DNA is TGTGCCAGCCCCGAAGGGGGGCCAGAGGTTACGCAGTATTTT.

The rearrangement links TRBV7-9 to TRBJ2-7; D possibly corresponds to TRBD1 (6 bases). Germline CDR1 and CDR2: SEHNR and FQNEAQ (reference sequence). The CDR3 extends over 13 amino acids. Deletions cut 2 bases from V and 7 bases from J, with 12 bases between. CDR3 in DNA: TGTGCCAGCAGCTTACCAGGGGCGCGAGAGCAGTACTTC. As protein: CASSLPGAREQYF.